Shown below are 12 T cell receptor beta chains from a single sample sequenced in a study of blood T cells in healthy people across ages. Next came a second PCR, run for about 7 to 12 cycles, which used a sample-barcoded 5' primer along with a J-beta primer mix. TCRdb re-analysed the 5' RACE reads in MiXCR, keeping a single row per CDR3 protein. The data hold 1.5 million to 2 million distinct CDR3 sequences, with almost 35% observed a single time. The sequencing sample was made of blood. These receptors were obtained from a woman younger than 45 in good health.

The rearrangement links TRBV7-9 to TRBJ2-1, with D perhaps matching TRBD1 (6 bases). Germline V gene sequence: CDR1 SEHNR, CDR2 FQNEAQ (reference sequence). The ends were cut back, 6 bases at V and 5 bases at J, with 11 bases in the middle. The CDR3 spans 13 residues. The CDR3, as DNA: TGTGCCAGCAGAGACGACAGGCACAATGAGCAGTTCTTC. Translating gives CASRDDRHNEQFF.

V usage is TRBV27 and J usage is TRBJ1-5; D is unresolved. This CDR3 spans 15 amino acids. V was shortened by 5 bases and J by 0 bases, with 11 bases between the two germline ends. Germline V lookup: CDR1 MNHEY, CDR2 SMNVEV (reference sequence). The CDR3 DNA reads TGTGCCAGCAGTCGTGGGGTCTATAGCAATCAGCCCCAGCATTTT. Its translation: CASSRGVYSNQPQHF.

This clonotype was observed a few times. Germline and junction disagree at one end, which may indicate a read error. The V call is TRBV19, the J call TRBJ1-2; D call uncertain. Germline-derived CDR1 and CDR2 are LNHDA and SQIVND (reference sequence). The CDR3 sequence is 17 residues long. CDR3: CACSIDTLRPGSYGYTF. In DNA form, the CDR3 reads TGTGCCTGTAGTATAGATACGTTGCGCCCGGGTAGCTATGGCTACACCTTC.

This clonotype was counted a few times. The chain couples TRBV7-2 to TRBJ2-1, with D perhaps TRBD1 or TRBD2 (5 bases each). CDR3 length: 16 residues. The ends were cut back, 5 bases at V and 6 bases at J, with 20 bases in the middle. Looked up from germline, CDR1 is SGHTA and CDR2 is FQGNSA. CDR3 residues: CASSRLGPGGINEQFF. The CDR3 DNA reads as TGTGCCAGCAGCCGACTGGGACCAGGCGGAATCAATGAGCAGTTCTTC.

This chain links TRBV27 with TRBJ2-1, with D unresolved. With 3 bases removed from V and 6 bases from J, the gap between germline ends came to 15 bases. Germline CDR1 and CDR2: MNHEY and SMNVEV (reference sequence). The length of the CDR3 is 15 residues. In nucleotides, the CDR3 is TGTGCCAGCAGTTTCATCGATCTAAGTGGCAATGAGCAGTTCTTC. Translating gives CASSFIDLSGNEQFF.

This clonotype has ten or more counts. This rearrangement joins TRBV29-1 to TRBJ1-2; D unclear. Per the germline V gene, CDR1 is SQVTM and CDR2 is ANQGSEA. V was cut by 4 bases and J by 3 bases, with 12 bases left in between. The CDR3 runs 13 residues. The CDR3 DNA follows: TGCAGCGTTGGCAGTGGGGATGACTATGGCTACACCTTC. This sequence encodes CSVGSGDDYGYTF.

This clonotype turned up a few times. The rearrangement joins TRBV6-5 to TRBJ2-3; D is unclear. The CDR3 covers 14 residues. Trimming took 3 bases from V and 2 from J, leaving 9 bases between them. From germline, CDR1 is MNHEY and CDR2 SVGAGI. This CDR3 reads CASSYSGNTDTQYF. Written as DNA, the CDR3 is TGTGCCAGCAGTTATAGTGGTAACACAGATACGCAGTATTTT.

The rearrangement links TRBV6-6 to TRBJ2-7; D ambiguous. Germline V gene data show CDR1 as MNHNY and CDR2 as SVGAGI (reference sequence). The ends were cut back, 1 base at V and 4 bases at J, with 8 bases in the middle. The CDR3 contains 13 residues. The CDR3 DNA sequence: TGTGCCAGCAGTTACTTGTACGTTTACGAGCAGTACTTC. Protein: CASSYLYVYEQYF.

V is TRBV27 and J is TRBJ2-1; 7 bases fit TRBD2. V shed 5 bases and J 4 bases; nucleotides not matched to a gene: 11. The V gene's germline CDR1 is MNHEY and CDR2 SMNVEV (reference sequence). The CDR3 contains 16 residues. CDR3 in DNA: TGTGCCAGCAGTCCCACGGAGAGTAGCGGGTACAATGAGCAGTTCTTC. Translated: CASSPTESSGYNEQFF.

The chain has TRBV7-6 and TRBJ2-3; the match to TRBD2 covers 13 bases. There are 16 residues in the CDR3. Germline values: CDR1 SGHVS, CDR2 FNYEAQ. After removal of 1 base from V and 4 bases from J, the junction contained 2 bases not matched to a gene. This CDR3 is CASSLGTSGSADTQYF. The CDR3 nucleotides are TGTGCCAGCAGCTTAGGGACTAGCGGGAGTGCAGATACGCAGTATTTT.

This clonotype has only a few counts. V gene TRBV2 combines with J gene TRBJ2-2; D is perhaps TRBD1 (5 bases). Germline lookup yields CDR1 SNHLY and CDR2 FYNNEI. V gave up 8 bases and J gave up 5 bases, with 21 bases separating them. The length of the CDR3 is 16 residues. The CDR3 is CASGSIREFLTGELFF. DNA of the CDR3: TGTGCCAGCGGATCCATCAGGGAATTTTTGACCGGGGAGCTGTTTTTT.

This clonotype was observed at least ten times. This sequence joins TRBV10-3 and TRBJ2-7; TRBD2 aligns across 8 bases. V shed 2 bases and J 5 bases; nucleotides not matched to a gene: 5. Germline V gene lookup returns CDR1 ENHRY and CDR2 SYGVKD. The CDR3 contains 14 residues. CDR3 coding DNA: TGTGCCATCAGTGAGCAAGCGGGGGTCCACGAGCAGTACTTC. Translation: CAISEQAGVHEQYF.